What follows describes a single T cell receptor beta chain. The data belong to a study of blood T cell repertoires in COVID-19. Germline values: CDR1 KGHSH, CDR2 LQKENI. The CDR3 is 16 residues long. V was cut by 6 bases and J by 8 bases, with 22 bases left in between. Individuals aged about 18 to 100 years were recruited from 24 US areas. Cohort placement rested on clinical history that participants reported themselves. Two negative PCRs, clearance, or symptom resolution had been documented for recovered Cohort 3 donors. Produced via immunoSEQ multiplex PCR; TCRdb's table is partial and in-frame only. The table includes approximately 160,000 clones, more than 70% detected once.

The specimen sequenced was PBMCs or T cells enriched from blood (not recorded which). This TCR derives from a man between 35 and 55 years old who had recovered from COVID-19. This sequence joins TRBV18 and TRBJ1-4; D is ambiguous. The CDR3 nucleotides are TGTGCCAGCTCTCCCGTACCACGGGATTTTGGCGAAAAACTGTTTTTT. Amino acids: CASSPVPRDFGEKLFF.